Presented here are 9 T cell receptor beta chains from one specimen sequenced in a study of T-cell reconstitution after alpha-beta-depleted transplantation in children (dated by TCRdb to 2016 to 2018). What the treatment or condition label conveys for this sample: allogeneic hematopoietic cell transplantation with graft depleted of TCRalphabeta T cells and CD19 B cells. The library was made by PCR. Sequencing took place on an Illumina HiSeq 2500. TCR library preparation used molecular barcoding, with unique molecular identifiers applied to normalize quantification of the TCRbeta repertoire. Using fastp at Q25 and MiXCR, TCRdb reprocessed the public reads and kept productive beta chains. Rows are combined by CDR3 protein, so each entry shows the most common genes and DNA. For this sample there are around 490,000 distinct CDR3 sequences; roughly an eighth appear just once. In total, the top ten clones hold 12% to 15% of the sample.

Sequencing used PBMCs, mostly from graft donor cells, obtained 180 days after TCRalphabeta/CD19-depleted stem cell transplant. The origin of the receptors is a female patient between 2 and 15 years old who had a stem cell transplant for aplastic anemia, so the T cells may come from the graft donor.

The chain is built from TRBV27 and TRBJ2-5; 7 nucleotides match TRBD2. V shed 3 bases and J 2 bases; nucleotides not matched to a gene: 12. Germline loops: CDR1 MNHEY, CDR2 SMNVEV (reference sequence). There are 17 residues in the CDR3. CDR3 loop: CASSFLPVRAGQETQYF. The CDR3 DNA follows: TGTGCCAGCAGTTTTTTGCCCGTCCGAGCGGGGCAAGAGACCCAGTACTTC.

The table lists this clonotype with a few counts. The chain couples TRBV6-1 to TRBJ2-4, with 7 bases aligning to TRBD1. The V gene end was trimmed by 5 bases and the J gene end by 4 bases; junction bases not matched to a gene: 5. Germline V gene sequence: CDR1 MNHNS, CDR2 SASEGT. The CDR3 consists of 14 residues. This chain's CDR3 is CASSHIQGKNIQYF. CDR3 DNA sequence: TGTGCCAGCAGTCATATACAGGGGAAAAACATTCAGTACTTC.

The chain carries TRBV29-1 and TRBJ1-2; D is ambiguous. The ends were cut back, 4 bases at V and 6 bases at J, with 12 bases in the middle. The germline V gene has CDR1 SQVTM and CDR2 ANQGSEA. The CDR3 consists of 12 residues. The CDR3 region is CSVGNPYDGYTF. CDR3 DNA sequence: TGCAGCGTTGGGAACCCCTACGATGGCTACACCTTC. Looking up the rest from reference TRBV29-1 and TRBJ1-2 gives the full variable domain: SAVISQKPSRDICQRGTSLTIQCQVDSQVTMMFWYRQQPGQSLTLIATANQGSEATYESGFVIDKFPISRPNLTFSTLTVSNMSPEDSSIYLCSVGNPYDGYTFGSGTRLTVV.

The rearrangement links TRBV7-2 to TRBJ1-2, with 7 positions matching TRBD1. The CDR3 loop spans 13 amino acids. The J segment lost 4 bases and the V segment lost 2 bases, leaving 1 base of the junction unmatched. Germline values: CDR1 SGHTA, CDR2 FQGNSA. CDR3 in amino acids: CASSLPGGYGYTF. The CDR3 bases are TGTGCCAGCAGCTTACCAGGGGGCTATGGCTACACCTTC.

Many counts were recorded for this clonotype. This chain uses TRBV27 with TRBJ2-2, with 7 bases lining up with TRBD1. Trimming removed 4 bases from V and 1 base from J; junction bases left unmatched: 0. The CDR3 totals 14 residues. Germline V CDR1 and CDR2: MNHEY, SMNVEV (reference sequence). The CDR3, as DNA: TGTGCCAGCAGTTGGACAGGGAACACCGGGGAGCTGTTTTTT. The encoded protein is CASSWTGNTGELFF.

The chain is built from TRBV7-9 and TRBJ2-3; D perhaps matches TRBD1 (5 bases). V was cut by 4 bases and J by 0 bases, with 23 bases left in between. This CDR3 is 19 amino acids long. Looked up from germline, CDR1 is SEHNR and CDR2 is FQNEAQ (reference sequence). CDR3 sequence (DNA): TGTGCCAGCAGCTCCCCCCCAACCAGGGTCGGAACTAGCACAGATACGCAGTATTTT. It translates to CASSSPPTRVGTSTDTQYF.

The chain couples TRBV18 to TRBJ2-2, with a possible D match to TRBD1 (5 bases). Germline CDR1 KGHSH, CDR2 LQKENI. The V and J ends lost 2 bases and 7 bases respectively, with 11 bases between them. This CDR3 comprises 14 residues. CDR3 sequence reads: CASSPGHLSGELFF. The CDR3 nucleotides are TGTGCCAGCTCACCAGGACACCTGAGCGGGGAGCTGTTTTTT.

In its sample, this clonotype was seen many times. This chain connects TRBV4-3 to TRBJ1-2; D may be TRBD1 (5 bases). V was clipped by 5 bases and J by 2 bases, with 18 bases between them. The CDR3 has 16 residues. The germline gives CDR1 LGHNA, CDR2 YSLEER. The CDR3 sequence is CASSTEGPGSNYGYTF. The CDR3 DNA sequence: TGCGCCAGCAGCACAGAAGGTCCAGGGTCAAACTATGGCTACACCTTC.

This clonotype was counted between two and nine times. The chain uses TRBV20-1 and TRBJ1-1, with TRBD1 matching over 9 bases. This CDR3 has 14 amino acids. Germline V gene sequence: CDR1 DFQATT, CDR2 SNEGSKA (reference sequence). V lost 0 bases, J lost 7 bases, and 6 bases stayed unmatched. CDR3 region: CSARDRTGGVEAFF. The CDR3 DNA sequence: TGCAGTGCTAGAGATCGAACAGGGGGCGTTGAAGCTTTCTTT.